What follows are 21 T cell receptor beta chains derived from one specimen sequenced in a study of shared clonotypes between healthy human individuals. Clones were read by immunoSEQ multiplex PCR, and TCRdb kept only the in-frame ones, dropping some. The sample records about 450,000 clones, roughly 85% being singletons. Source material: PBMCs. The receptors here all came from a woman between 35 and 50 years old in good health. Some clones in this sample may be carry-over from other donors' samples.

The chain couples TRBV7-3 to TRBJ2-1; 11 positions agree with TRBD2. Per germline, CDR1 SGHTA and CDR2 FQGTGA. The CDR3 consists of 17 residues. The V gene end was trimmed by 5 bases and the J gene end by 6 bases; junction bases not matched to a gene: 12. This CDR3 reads CASSPRQLAGAGNEQFF. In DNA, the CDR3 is TGTGCCAGCAGCCCCCGCCAACTAGCGGGAGCGGGCAATGAGCAGTTCTTC. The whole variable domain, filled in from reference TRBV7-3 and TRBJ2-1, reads GAGVSQTPSNKVTEKGKYVELRCDPISGHTALYWYRQSLGQGPEFLIYFQGTGAADDSGLPNDRFFAVRPEGSVSTLKIQRTERGDSAVYLCASSPRQLAGAGNEQFFGPGTRLTVL.

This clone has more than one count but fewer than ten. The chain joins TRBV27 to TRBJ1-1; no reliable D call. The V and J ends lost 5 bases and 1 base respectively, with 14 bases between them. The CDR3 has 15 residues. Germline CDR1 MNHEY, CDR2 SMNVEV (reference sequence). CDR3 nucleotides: TGTGCCAGCAGTCCCTCCTGGGGTCAGAACACTGAAGCTTTCTTT. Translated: CASSPSWGQNTEAFF.

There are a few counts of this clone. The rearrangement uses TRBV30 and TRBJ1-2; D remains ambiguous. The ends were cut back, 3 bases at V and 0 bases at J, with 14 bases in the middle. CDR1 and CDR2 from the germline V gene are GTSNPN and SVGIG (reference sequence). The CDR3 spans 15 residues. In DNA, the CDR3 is TGTGCCTGGAGCGTTGATGGGAGAGCTAACTATGGCTACACCTTC. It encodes CAWSVDGRANYGYTF. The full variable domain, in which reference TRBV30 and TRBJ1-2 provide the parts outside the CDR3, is SQTIHQWPATLVQPVGSPLSLECTVEGTSNPNLYWYRQAAGRGLQLLFYSVGIGQISSEVPQNLSASRPQDRQFILSSKKLLLSDSGFYLCAWSVDGRANYGYTFGSGTRLTVV.

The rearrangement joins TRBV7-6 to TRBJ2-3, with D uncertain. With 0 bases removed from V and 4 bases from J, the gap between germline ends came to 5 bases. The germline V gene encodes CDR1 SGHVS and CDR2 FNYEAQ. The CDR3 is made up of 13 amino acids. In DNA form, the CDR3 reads TGTGCCAGCAGCTTAGCGGTGGCAGATACGCAGTATTTT. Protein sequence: CASSLAVADTQYF.

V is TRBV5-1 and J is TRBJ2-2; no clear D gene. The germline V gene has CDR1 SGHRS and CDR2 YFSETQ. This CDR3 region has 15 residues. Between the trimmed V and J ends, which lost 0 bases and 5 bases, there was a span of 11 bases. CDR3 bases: TGCGCCAGCAGCTTGGTCCCTAGTCGGACCGGGGAGCTGTTTTTT. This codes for CASSLVPSRTGELFF.

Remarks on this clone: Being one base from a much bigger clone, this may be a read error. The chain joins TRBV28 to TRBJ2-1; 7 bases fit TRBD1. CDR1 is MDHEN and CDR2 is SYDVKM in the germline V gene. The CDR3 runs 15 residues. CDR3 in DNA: TGTGCCAGCAGTTCCCCCGGGACAGTGAACAATAAGCAGTTCTTC. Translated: CASSSPGTVNNKQFF.

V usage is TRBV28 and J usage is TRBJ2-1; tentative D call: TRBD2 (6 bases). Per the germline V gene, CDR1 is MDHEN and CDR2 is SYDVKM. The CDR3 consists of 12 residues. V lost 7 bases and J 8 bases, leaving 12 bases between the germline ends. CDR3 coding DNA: TGTGCCAGCAAAAAGGAGGGCCATGAGCAGTTCTTC. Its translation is CASKKEGHEQFF. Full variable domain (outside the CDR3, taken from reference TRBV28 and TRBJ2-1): DVKVTQSSRYLVKRTGEKVFLECVQDMDHENMFWYRQDPGLGLRLIYFSYDVKMKEKGDIPEGYSVSREKKERFSLILESASTNQTSMYLCASKKEGHEQFFGPGTRLTVL.

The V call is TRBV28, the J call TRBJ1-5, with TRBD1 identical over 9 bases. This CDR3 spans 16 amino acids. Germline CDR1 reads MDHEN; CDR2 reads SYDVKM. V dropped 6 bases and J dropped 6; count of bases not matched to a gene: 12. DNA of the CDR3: TGTGCCAGCAGAACTTTATGGGACAGGGTCGGTCAGCCCCAGCATTTT. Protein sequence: CASRTLWDRVGQPQHF.

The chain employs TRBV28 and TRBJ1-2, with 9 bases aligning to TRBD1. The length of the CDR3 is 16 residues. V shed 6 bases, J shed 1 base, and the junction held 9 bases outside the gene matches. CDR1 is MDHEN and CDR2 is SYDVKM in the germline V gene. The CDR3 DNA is TGTGCCAGCAGGTGGACAGGGGATTCGGGTAACTATGGCTACACCTTC. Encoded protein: CASRWTGDSGNYGYTF.

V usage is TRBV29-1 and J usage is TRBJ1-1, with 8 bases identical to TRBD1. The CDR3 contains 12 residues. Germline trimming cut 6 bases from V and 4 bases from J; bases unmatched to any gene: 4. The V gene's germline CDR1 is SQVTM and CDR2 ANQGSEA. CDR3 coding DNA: TGCAGCGTGGACAGGGCTGGCACTGAAGCTTTCTTT. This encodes CSVDRAGTEAFF.

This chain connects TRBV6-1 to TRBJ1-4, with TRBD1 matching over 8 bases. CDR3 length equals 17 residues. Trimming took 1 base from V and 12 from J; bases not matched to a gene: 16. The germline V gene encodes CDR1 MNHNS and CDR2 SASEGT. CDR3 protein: CASSEDYRTGWEWQLFF. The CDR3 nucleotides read TGTGCCAGCAGTGAAGATTACAGGACAGGGTGGGAATGGCAACTGTTTTTT.

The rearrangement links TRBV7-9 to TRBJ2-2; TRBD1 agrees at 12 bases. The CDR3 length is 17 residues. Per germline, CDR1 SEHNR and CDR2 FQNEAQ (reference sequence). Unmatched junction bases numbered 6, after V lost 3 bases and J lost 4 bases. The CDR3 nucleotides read TGTGCCAGCAGCTTCCCGGGACAGGGGGCTATCACCGGGGAGCTGTTTTTT. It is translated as CASSFPGQGAITGELFF. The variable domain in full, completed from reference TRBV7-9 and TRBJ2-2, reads DTGVSQNPRHKITKRGQNVTFRCDPISEHNRLYWYRQTLGQGPEFLTYFQNEAQLEKSRLLSDRFSAERPKGSFSTLEIQRTEQGDSAMYLCASSFPGQGAITGELFFGEGSRLTVL.

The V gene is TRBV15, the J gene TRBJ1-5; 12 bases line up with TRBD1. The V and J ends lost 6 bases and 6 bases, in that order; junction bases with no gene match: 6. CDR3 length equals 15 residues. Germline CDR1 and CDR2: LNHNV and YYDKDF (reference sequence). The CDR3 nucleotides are TGTGCCACCAGTTCGGGACAGGGGGCACTTCAGCCCCAGCATTTT. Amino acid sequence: CATSSGQGALQPQHF. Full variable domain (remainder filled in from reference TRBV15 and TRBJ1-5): DAMVIQNPRYQVTQFGKPVTLSCSQTLNHNVMYWYQQKSSQAPKLLFHYYDKDFNNEADTPDNFQSRRPNTSFCFLDIRSPGLGDTAMYLCATSSGQGALQPQHFGDGTRLSIL.

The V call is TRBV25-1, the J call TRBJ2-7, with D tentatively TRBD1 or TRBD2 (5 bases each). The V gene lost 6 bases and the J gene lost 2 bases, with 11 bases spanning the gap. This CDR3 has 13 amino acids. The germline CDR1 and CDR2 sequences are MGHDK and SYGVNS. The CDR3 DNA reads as TGTGCCAGCAGCCGGGACGGCCCCTACGAGCAGTACTTC. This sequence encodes CASSRDGPYEQYF.

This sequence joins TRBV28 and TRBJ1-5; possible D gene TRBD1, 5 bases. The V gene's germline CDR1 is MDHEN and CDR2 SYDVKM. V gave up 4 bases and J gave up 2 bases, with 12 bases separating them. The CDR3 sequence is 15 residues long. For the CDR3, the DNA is TGTGCCAGCAGTTCGTTAGGGGAAGGCAATCAGCCCCAGCATTTT. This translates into CASSSLGEGNQPQHF.

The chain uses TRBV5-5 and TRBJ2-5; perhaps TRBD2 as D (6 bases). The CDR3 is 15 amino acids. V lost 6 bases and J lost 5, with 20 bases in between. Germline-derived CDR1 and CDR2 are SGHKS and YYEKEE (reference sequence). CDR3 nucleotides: TGTGCCAGCACCCGAGGAGGGGTCGGGCCGGAGACCCAGTACTTC. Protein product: CASTRGGVGPETQYF.

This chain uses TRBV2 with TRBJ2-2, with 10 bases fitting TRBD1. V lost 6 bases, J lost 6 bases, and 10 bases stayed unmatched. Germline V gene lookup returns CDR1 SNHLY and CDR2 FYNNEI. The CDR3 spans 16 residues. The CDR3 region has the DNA TGTGCCAGCAGAACCGGGACAGGGGTAACCCCCGGGGAGCTGTTTTTT. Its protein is CASRTGTGVTPGELFF.

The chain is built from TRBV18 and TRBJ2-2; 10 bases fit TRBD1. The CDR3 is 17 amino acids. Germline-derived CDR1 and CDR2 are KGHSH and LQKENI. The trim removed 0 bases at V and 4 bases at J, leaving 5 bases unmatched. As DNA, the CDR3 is TGTGCCAGCTCACCACCAGGGACAGGGGCTTTCACCGGGGAGCTGTTTTTT. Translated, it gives CASSPPGTGAFTGELFF.

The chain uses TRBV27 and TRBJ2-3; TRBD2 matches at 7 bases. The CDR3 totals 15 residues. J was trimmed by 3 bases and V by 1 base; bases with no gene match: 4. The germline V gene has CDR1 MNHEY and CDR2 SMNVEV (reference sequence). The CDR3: CASSLFAGVTDTQYF. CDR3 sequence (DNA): TGTGCCAGCAGTTTATTCGCGGGAGTAACAGATACGCAGTATTTT.

CDR3 amino acids: CASSPGVTNTGELFF. The DNA for the CDR3 is TGTGCCAGCAGCCCAGGGGTAACGAACACCGGGGAGCTGTTTTTT. This chain uses TRBV7-3 with TRBJ2-2; TRBD1 is a possible D gene (6 bases). Trimming left V 5 bases short and J 0 bases short, with 10 bases between. Germline loops: CDR1 SGHTA, CDR2 FQGTGA. The CDR3 is 15 amino acids.

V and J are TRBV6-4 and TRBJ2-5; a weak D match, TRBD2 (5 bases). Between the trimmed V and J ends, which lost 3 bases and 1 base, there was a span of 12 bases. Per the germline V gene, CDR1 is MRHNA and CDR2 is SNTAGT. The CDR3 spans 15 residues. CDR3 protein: CASSEGGGGQETQYF. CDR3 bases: TGTGCCAGCAGTGAGGGTGGAGGAGGCCAAGAGACCCAGTACTTC.